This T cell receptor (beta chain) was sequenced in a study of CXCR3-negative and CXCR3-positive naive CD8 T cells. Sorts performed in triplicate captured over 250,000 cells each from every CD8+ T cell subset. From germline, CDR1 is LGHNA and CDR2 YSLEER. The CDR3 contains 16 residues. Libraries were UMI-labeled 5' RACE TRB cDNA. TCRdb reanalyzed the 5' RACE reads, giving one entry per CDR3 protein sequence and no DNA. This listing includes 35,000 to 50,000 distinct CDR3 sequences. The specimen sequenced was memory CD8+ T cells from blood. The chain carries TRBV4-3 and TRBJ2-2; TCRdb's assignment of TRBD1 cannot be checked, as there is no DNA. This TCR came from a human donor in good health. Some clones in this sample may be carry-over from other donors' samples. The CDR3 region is CASSQEMDRNTGELFF.